The clone carrying this T cell receptor beta chain occurred once. Its antigen is not known. Per the germline V gene, CDR1 is SNHLY and CDR2 is FYNNEI. V was pared by 1 base and J by 0 bases, with 7 bases between. This CDR3 spans 14 amino acids. Libraries were prepared by immunoSEQ multiplex PCR; TCRdb keeps only in-frame clonotypes and omits some of them. Of 40,000 to 45,000 clones in the sample, around 90% were seen once. The source of the sample is a study of OX40 agonist ivuxolimab in advanced cancers. Across the whole study: The study gave patients intravenous ivuxolimab at 0.01 to 10 mg/kg every 2 weeks. People who had prior anti-PD-1, anti-PD-L1 or anti-CTLA-4 therapy could take part, and around 40% had some. With a range of roughly 20 to 80, age averaged about 58 years, and around 80% were male. Study-wide points: Low normalized clonal expansion also occurred in some nonresponding patients.

The TCR was taken from an adult with an advanced solid tumor such as melanoma, head and neck, liver or kidney cancer. The sample in question was CD4+ or CD8+ T cells sorted from blood, obtained in a trial of the OX40 agonist ivuxolimab. The chain links TRBV2 to TRBJ2-7, with D possibly being TRBD2 (5 bases). The CDR3 region is CASSEGAGSYEQYF. Written as DNA, the CDR3 is TGTGCCAGCAGTGAAGGGGCGGGCTCCTACGAGCAGTACTTC.